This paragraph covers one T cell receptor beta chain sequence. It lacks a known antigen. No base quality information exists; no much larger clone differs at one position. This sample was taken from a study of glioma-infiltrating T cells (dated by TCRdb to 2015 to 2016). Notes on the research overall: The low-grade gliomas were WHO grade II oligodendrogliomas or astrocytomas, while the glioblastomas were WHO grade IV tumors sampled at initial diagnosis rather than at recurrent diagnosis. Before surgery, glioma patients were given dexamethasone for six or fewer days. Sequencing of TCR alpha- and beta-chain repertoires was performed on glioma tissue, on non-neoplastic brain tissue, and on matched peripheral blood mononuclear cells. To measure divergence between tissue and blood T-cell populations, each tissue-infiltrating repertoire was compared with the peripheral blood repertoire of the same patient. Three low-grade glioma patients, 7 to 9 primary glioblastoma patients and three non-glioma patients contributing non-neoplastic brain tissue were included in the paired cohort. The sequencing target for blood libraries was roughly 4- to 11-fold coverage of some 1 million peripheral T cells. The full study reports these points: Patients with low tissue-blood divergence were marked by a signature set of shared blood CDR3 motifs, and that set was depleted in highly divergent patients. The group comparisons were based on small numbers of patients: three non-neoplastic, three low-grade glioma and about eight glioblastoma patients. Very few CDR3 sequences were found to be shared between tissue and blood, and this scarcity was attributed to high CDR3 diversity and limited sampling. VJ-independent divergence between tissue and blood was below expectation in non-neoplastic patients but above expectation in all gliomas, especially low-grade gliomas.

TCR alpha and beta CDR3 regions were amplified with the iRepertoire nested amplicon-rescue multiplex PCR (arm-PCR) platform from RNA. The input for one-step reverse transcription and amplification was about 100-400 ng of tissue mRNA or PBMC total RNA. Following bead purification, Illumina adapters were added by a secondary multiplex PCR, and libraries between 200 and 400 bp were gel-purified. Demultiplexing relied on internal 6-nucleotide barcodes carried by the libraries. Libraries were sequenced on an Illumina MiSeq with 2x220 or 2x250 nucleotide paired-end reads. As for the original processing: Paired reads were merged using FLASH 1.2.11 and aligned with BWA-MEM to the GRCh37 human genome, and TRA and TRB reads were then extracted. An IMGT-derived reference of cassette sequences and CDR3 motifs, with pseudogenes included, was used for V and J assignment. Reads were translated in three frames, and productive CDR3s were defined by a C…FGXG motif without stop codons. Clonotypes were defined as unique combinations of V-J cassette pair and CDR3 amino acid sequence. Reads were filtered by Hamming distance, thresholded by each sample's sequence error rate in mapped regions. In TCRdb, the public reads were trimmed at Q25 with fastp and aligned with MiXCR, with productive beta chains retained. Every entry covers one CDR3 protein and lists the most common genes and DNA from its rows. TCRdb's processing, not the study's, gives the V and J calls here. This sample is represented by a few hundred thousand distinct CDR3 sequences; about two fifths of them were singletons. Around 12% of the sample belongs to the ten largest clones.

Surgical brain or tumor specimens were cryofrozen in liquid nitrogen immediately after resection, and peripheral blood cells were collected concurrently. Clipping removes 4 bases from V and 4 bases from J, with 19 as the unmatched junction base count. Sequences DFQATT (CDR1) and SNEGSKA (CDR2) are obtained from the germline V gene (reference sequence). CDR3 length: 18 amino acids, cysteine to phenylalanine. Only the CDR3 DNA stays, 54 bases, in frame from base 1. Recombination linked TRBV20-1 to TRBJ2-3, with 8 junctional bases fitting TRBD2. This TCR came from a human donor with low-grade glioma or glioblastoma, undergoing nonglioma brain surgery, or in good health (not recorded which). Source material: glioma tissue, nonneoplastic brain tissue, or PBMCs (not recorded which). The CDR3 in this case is CSAIAPGRGRSMSDTQYF. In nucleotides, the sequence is TGCAGTGCTATCGCCCCGGGGCGCGGGAGGAGTATGTCAGATACGCAGTATTTT.